This TCR beta chain was sequenced for a study of cytomegalovirus exposure and HLA in healthy donors. The V end was cut by 2 bases, the J end by 7 bases, with 14 bases between. This CDR3 comprises 15 residues. CDR1 is SNHLY and CDR2 is FYNNEI in the germline V gene. Primers included in the PCR were 60 Vbeta and 13 Jbeta primers. Original processing methods: As a later analysis found, there were about 80 million unique TCR beta chains, of which around 9.9 million were shared. The method was immunoSEQ multiplex PCR; TCRdb's version includes in-frame clones alone and lacks a portion of them. The DNA was the basis for D and trimming; V, J and clone size are from that table. The table includes some 120,000 clones, about 16% detected once.

The receptor comes from a young woman in good health and CMV-seronegative. The sample comprised PBMCs. The J gene is TRBJ2-2, the V gene TRBV2; D is perhaps TRBD2 (5 bases). CDR3 nucleotide sequence: TGTGCCAGCAGTGAAAGCCCCGGGGTGATCGGGGAGCTGTTTTTT. Residues: CASSESPGVIGELFF.